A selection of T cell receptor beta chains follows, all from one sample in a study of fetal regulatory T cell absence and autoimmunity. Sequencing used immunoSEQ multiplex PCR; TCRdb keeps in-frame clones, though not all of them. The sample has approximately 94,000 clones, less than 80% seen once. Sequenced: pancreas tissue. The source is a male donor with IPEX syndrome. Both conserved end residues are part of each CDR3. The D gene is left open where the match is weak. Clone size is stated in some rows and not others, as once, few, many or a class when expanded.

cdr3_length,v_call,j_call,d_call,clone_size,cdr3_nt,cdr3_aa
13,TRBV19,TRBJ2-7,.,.,TGTGCCAGTAGTCCGGCGTGGGGCTACGAGCAGTACTTC,CASSPAWGYEQYF
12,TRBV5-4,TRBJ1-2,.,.,TGTGCCAGCAGCTATGGGGGAAATGGCTACACCTTC,CASSYGGNGYTF
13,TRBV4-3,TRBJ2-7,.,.,TGCGCCAGCAGCCAAGGGACATCCTACGAGCAGTACTTC,CASSQGTSYEQYF
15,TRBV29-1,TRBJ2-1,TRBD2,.,TGCAGCGTTGAATATCCTAGCGGGAGAAGCAATGAGCAGTTCTTC,CSVEYPSGRSNEQFF
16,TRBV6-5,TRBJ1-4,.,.,TGTGCCAGCAGTTACGAATCCTCGGGACAACACGAAAAACTGTTTTTT,CASSYESSGQHEKLFF
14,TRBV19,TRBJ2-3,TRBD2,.,TGTGCCAGTAGTCCTAGCGGGGGTGGAGATACGCAGTATTTT,CASSPSGGGDTQYF
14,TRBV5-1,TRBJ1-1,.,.,TGCGCCAGCAGCTCCCGGGCCGGGAACACTGAAGCTTTCTTT,CASSSRAGNTEAFF
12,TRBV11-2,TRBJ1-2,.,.,TGTGCCAGCAGCTTGGGGGGGTATGGCTACACCTTC,CASSLGGYGYTF
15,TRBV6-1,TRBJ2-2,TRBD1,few,TGTGCCAGCAGTGAACCGGGACAGGGTAAAGGGGAGCTGTTTTTT,CASSEPGQGKGELFF
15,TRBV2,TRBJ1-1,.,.,TGTGCCAGCAGTGAAGGACCATATCAGGACACTGAAGCTTTCTTT,CASSEGPYQDTEAFF
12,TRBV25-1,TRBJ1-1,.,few,TGTGCCAGCAGTGACAGGTTCACTGAAGCTTTCTTT,CASSDRFTEAFF
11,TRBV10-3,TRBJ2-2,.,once,TGTGCCATCAGTGGGGACGGGGAGCTGTTTTTT,CAISGDGELFF
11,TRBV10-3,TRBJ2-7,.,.,TGTGCCATCAGTGAGGGCGACGAGCAGTACTTC,CAISEGDEQYF
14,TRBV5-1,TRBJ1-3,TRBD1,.,TGCGCCAGCAGCTGGGGACAGGGTGGAAACACCATATATTTT,CASSWGQGGNTIYF
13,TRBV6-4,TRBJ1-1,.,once,TGTGCCAGCAGTGACTCGATGAACACTGAAGCTTTCTTT,CASSDSMNTEAFF
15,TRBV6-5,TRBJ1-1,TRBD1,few,TGTGCCAGCAGCCGCCGGGACAGGGGATTCACTGAAGCTTTCTTT,CASSRRDRGFTEAFF
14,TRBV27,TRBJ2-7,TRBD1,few,TGTGCCAGCAGTTTGGGGACAGGGCACTACGAGCAGTACTTC,CASSLGTGHYEQYF
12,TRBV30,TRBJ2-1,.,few,TGTGCCTGGAGTACCAATAGGTATGAGCAGTTCTTC,CAWSTNRYEQFF